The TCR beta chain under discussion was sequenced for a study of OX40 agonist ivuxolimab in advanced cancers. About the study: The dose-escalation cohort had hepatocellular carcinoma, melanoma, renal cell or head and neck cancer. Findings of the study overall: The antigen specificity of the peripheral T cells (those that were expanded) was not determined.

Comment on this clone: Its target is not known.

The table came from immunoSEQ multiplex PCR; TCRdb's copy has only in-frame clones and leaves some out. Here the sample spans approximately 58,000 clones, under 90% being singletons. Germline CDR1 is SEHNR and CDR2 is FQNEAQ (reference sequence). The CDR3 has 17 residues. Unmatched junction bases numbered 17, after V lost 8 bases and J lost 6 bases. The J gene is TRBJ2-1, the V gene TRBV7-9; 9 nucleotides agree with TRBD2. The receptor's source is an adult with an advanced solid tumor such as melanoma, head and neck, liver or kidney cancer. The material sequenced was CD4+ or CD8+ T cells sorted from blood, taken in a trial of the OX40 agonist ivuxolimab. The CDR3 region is CASDRFLGASGTNEQFF. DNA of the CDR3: TGTGCCAGCGACCGCTTCCTGGGAGCTAGCGGGACCAATGAGCAGTTCTTC.